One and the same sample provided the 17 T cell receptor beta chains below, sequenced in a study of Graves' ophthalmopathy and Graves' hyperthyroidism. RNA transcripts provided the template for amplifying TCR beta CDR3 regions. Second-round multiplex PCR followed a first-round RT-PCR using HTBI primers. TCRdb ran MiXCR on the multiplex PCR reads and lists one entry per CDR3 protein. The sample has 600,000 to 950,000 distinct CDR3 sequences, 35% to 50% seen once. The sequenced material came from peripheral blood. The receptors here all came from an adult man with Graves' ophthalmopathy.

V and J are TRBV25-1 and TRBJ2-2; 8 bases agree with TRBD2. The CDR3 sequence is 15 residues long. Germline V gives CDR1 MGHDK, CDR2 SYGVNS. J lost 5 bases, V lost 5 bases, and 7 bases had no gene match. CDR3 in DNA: TGTGCCAGCAGTTACTCGCCGGGGGGGACCGGGGAGCTGTTTTTT. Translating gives CASSYSPGGTGELFF.

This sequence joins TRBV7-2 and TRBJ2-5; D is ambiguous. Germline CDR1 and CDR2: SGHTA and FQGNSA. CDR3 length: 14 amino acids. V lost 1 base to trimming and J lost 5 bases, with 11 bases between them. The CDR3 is CASSLDRRVETQYF. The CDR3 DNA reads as TGTGCCAGCAGCTTAGATAGAAGGGTGGAGACCCAGTACTTC.

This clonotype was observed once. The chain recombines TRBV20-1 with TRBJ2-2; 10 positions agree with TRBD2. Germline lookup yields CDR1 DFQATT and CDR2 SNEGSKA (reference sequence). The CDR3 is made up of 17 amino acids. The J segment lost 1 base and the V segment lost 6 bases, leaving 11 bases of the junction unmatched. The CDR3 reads CSAPFDLAGVNTGELFF. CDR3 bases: TGCAGTGCCCCCTTCGATCTAGCGGGGGTGAACACCGGGGAGCTGTTTTTT.

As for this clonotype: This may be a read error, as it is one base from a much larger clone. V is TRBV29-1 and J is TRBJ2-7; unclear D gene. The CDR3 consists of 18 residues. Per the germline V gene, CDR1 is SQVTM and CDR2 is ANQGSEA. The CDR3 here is CSVTTQSPMVWNNYEQNF. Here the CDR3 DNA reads TGCAGCGTTACAACGCAAAGCCCAATGGTGTGGAACAACTACGAGCAGAACTTC.

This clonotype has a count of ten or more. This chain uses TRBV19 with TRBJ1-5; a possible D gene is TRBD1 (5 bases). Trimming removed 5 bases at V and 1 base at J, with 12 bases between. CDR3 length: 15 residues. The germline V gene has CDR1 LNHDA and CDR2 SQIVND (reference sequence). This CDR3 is CASSSVDSSNQPQHF. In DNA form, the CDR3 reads TGTGCCAGTAGTTCCGTCGACAGCAGCAATCAGCCCCAGCATTTT.

In nucleotides, the CDR3 is TGTGCCAGCAGTGACCCGCACAGGGACGAGCAGTACTTC. It translates to CASSDPHRDEQYF. The rearrangement joins TRBV2 to TRBJ2-7; weak D call: TRBD1 (6 bases). Trimming pared 3 bases from V and 5 bases from J, leaving 11 bases between. The CDR3 has 13 amino acids. Germline CDR1 is SNHLY and CDR2 is FYNNEI.

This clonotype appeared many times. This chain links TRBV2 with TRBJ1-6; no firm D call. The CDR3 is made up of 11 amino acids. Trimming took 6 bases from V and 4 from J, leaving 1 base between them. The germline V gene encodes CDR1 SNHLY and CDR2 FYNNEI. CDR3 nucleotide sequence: TGTGCCAGCAGATATAATTCACCCCTCCACTTT. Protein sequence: CASRYNSPLHF.

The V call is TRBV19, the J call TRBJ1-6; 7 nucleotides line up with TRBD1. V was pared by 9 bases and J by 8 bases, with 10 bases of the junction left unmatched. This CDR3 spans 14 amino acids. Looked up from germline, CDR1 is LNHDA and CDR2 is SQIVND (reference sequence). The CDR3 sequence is CASTPGTEHSPLHF. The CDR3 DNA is TGTGCCAGCACCCCTGGGACAGAACATTCACCCCTCCACTTT.

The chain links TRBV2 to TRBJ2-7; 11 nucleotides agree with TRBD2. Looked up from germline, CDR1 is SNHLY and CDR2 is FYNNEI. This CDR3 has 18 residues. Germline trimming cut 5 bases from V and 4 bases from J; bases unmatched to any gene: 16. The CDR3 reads CASSYPTSGGPRIYEQYF. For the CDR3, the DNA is TGTGCCAGCAGTTACCCAACTAGCGGGGGCCCGAGGATATACGAGCAGTACTTC. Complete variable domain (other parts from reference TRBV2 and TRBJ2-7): EPEVTQTPSHQVTQMGQEVILRCVPISNHLYFYWYRQILGQKVEFLVSFYNNEISEKSEIFDDQFSVERPDGSNFTLKIRSTKLEDSAMYFCASSYPTSGGPRIYEQYFGPGTRLTVT.

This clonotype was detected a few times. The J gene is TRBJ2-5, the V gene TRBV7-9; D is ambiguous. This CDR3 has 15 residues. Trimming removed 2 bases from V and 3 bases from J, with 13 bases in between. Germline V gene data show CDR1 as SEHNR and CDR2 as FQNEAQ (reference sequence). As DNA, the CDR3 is TGTGCCAGCAGCTTACGAATTACGCCTAAAGAGACCCAGTACTTC. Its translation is CASSLRITPKETQYF.

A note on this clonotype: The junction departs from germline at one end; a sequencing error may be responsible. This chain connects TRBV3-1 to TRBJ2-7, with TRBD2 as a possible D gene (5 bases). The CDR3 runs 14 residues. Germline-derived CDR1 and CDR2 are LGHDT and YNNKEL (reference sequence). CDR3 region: CASSQAREFDEQYF. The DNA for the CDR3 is TGTGCCAGCAGCCAAGCGAGGGAGTTCGACGAGCAGTACTTT.

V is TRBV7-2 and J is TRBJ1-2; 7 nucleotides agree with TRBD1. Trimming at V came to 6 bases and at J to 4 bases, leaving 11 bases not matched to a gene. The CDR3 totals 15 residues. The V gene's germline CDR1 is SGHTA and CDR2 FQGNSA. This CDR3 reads CASRPRAGTAYGYTF. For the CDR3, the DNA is TGTGCCAGCAGACCAAGGGCGGGGACAGCCTATGGCTACACCTTC.

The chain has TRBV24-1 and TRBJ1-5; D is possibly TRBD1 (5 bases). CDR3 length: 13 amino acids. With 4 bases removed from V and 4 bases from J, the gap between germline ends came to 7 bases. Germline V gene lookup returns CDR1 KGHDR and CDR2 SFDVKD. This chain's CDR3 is CATSEQANQPQHF. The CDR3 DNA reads TGTGCCACCAGTGAACAGGCAAATCAGCCCCAGCATTTT.

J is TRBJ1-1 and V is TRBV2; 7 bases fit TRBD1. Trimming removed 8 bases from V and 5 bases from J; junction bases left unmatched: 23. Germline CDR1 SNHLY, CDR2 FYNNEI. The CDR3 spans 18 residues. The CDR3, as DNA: TGTGCCAGCTCACCCGGGCACGGGTGGGACAGCCTGAGGACTGAAGCTTTCTTT. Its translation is CASSPGHGWDSLRTEAFF.

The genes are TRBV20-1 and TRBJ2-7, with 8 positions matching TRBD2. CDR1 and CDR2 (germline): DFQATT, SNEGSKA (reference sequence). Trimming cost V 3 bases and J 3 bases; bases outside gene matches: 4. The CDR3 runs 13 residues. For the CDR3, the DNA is TGCAGTGCTAGTAGTACTAGCGGCTACGAGCAGTACTTC. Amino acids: CSASSTSGYEQYF.

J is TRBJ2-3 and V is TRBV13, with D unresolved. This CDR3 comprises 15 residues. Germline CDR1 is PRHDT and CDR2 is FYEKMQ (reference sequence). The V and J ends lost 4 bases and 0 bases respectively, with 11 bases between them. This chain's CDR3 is CASSSEHTSTDTQYF. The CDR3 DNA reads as TGTGCCAGCAGCTCCGAACACACTAGCACAGATACGCAGTATTTT.

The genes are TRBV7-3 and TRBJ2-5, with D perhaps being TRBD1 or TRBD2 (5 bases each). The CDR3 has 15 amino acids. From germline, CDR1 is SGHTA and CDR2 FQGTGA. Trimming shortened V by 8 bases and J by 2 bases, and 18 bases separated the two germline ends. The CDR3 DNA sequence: TGTGCCAGCTCAGCCCGGGACGGCGGACAAGAGACCCAGTACTTC. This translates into CASSARDGGQETQYF.